This T cell receptor (beta chain) was captured in a study of monozygotic twins with inflammatory bowel disease. There were roughly 4,000 ng of total RNA used for each TCR library. TCRdb re-analyzed the 5' RACE reads; it lists each CDR3 protein once, without DNA. The data show just over 300,000 distinct CDR3 sequences, and the top ten clones hold 5% to 6%. The study, taken as a whole, reports: Other individuals had fewer clonotypes in common with IBD patients than with healthy twins, especially with disease activity.

Germline values: CDR1 SGHDN, CDR2 FVKESK. CDR3 length: 15 amino acids. Of note for this clonotype: The antigen is unknown.

The receptor's source is a human donor with ulcerative colitis or Crohn's disease, or a healthy co-twin of an affected twin (not recorded which). The specimen was blood. This sequence joins TRBV14 and TRBJ2-5; TCRdb's D call of TRBD2 is untestable without DNA. The CDR3 is CASSQWNYGGETQYF.